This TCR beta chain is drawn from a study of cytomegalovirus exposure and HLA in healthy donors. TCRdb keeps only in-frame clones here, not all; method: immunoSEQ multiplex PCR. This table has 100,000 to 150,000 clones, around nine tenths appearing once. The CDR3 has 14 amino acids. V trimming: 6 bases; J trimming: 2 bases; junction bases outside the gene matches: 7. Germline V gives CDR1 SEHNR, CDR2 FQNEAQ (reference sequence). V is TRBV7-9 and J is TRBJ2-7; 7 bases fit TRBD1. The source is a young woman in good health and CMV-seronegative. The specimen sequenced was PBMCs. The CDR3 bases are TGTGCCAGCAGACCTAAAGGACAGGCCTACGAGCAGTACTTC. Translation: CASRPKGQAYEQYF.